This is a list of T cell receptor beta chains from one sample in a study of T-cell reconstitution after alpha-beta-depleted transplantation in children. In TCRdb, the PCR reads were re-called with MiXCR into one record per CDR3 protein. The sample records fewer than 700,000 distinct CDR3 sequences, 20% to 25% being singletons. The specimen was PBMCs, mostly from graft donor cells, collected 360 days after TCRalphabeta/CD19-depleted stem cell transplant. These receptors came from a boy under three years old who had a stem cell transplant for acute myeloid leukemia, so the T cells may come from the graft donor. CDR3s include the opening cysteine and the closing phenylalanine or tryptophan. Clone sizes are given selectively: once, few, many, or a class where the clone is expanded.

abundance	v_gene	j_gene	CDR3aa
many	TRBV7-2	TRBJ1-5	CASSLGPTGLGQPQHF
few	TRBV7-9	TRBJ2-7	CASSAPGLAGYEQYF
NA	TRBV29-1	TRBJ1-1	CSVLIRGSTEAFF
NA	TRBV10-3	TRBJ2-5	CAISESVRGREETQYF
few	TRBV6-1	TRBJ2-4	CASSEVGAKNIQYF
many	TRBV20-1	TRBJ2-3	CSGGPTSGGGDTQYF
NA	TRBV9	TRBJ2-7	CASSVGVWASGGPYEQYF
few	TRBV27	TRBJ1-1	CASSFSRLNTEAFF
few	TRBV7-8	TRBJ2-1	CASTPGGAYNEQFF
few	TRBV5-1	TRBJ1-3	CASSIRTGGSGNTIYF
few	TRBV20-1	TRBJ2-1	CSAHTYYNEQFF
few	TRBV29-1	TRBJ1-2	CSVGTPHTF
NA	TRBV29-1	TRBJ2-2	CSVGRAGGPTGELFF
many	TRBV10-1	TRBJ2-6	CATPGLSGANVLTF
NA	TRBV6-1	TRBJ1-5	CASRVDRANQPQHF
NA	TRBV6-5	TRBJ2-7	CASGYRDLTEQYF
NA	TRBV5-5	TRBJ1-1	CASSLELPNTEAFF
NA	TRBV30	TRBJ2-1	CAWSKGDSNNEQFF
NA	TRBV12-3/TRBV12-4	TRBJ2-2	CASSFSWVRTRIPTNTGELFF
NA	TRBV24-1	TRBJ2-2	CATSDTSGLNTGELFF
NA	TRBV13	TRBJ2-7	CASSLVFGQGAREQYF
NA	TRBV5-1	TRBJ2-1	CASSAAGPTNEQFF
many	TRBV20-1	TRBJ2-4	CSAGGYIQYF
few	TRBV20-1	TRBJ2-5	CSAHTAGSERETQYF
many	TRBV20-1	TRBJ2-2	CSARDLRLAGGRTGELFF
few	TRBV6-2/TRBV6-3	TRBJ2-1	CASRQTGLRGQFF
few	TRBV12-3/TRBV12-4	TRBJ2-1	CASSLVSRIYNEQFF
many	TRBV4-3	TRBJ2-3	CASSPSGAHSDTQYF
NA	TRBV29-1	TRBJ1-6	CSGWGGPRNSPLHF
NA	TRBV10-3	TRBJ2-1	CAISPEGGPGDEQFF
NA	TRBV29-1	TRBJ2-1	CSVDRGGTYNEQFF
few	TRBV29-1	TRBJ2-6	CSGLGPRDRDPGANVLTF
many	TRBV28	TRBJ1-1	CASSPRGDTEAFF
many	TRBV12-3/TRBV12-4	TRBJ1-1	CASSLRGPSNTEAFF
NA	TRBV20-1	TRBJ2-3	CSGGTSGGHTDTQYF
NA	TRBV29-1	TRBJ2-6	CSVEDGEAEGANVLTF
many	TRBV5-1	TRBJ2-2	CASSLSGPPNTGELFF
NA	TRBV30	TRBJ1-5	CAWSVFQGQGKRRTNQPQHF
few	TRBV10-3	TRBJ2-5	CAISRTSGVPAEAQYF
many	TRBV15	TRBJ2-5	CATSRDSQYQETQYF
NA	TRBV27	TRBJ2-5	CASSLRTSGKETQYF
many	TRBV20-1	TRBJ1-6	CSARSQGGVPLHF
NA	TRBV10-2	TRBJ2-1	CAMATRMDEQFF
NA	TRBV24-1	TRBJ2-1	CATAPEEGDSRGSHEQFF
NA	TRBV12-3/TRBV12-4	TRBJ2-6	CASTQGSGANVLTF
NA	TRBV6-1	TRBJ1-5	CASSRSNTEAYQPQHF
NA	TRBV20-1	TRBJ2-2	CCARDVGGDTGELFF
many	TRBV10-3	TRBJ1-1	CAIGGKNTEAFF